This record concerns one TCR beta chain sequence. These data belong to a study of T cells after somatic rescue of genetic block. The CDR3 is 14 amino acids. Germline loops: CDR1 KGHSY, CDR2 FQNENV. The junction had 3 bases not matched to a gene; V was cut back by 5 bases and J by 2 bases. TCRdb's table, derived via immunoSEQ multiplex PCR, lists solely in-frame clones and lacks some. The data contain more than 12,000 clones, approximately 71% of them singletons. This TCR was recovered from a man between 18 and 35 years old. The rearrangement joins TRBV16 to TRBJ1-5, with 7 bases fitting TRBD1. Sample: peripheral blood mononuclear cells (PBMCs). Written as DNA, the CDR3 is TGTGCCAGCAGCGCTGACAGGGGCAATCAGCCCCAGCATTTT. Amino acid sequence: CASSADRGNQPQHF.